The present T cell receptor beta chain was sequenced within a study of T cell changes during pregnancy in multiple sclerosis. Measured with immunoSEQ multiplex PCR; TCRdb has only the in-frame clones, and not every one. The table lists tens of thousands of clones, about 82% of them singletons, with approximately 15% in the top ten. This CDR3 region has 15 residues. The germline gives CDR1 SGHRS, CDR2 YFSETQ. Germline trimming cut 5 bases from V and 4 bases from J; bases unmatched to any gene: 8. The sequence was obtained from a female donor in good health, enrolled as a control in a pregnancy study. V usage is TRBV5-1 and J usage is TRBJ1-5; 8 bases map to TRBD1. Specimen: CD8+ T cells from peripheral blood mononuclear cells, collected in the first trimester of pregnancy. Written as DNA, the CDR3 is TGCGCCAGCAGACTCGACAGGGGCGAGAATCAGCCCCAGCATTTT. Amino acid sequence: CASRLDRGENQPQHF.